The clone carrying this T cell receptor (beta chain) was seen just once. These data originate in a study of blood T cell repertoires in COVID-19. Study in general: Some COVID-19 samples were acute and others convalescent; all came from the United States, Italy and Spain. From T cells, B-cell-depleted T cells, or PBMCs came the material, which was cDNA or gDNA.

Seattle patients were enrolled while actively infected and followed longitudinally. CDR1 and CDR2 (germline): SGHNT, YYREEE (reference sequence). V shed 5 bases and J 5 bases; nucleotides not matched to a gene: 10. CDR3 length: 15 residues. This table comes from immunoSEQ multiplex PCR, and its TCRdb copy is limited to in-frame clones, with some not included. The repertoire holds under 400,000 clones, with about nine tenths as singletons. The rearrangement joins TRBV5-4 to TRBJ2-1; 7 nucleotides line up with TRBD2. This clonotype was sampled from a young woman with COVID-19, enrolled during active disease. The sequenced sample was peripheral blood. The CDR3 DNA is TGTGCCAGCAGGCAGGAACTAGCGACTAACAATGAGCAGTTCTTC. Translating it yields CASRQELATNNEQFF. Complete variable domain (other parts from reference TRBV5-4 and TRBJ2-1): ETGVTQSPTHLIKTRGQQVTLRCSSQSGHNTVSWYQQALGQGPQFIFQYYREEENGRGNFPPRFSGLQFPNYSSELNVNALELDDSALYLCASRQELATNNEQFFGPGTRLTVL.